Each of the 6 T cell receptor beta chains below was sequenced from the same sample in a study of T-cell reconstitution after alpha-beta-depleted transplantation in children. The TCRbeta library was prepared with unique molecular identifiers. TCRdb re-derived calls from the PCR reads in MiXCR, one entry per CDR3 protein. The sample contains around 300,000 distinct CDR3 sequences, 20% to 30% of which appear only once. Specimen: PBMCs, mostly from graft donor cells, collected 180 days after TCRalphabeta/CD19-depleted stem cell transplant. The receptor set was obtained from a male patient between 5 and 17 years old who had a stem cell transplant for acute lymphoblastic leukemia, so the T cells may come from the graft donor.

V and J are TRBV20-1 and TRBJ2-2, with 8 bases fitting TRBD1. The V segment lost 2 bases and the J segment 6 bases; nucleotides outside the gene matches: 5. CDR3 length equals 14 residues. The V gene's germline CDR1 is DFQATT and CDR2 SNEGSKA (reference sequence). The CDR3 DNA is TGCAGTGCTAGAACTCAGGGGGCGCCCGGGGAGCTGTTTTTT. It encodes CSARTQGAPGELFF.

The chain is built from TRBV30 and TRBJ2-2; D call uncertain. Germline V gene sequence: CDR1 GTSNPN, CDR2 SVGIG (reference sequence). With 1 base removed from V and 5 bases from J, the gap between germline ends came to 8 bases. The CDR3 spans 13 residues. The DNA for the CDR3 is TGTGCCTGGAGTGCCGGTCAAACCGGGGAGCTGTTTTTT. It codes for CAWSAGQTGELFF.

This clonotype was detected once. This chain connects TRBV5-1 to TRBJ2-3; 8 bases agree with TRBD2. Trimming cost V 6 bases and J 2 bases; bases outside gene matches: 8. The CDR3 runs to 15 residues. Germline-derived CDR1 and CDR2 are SGHRS and YFSETQ. CDR3 amino acids: CASKRAGAATDTQYF. The CDR3, as DNA: TGCGCCAGCAAACGAGCGGGAGCGGCCACAGATACGCAGTATTTT.

The V and J genes are TRBV12-3 or TRBV12-4 and TRBJ1-3, with a tentative D call TRBD1 (5 bases). V gave up 5 bases and J gave up 0 bases, with 11 bases separating them. The CDR3 consists of 15 residues. CDR3 DNA sequence: TGTGCCAGCAGTATAGGGGACCGCTCTGGAAACACCATATATTTT. Translating it yields CASSIGDRSGNTIYF.

V gene TRBV5-1 combines with J gene TRBJ1-2; no firm D call. V dropped 2 bases and J dropped 0 bases, with 8 bases sitting between them. The CDR3 is made up of 14 amino acids. CDR1 is SGHRS and CDR2 is YFSETQ in the germline V gene. CDR3 sequence: CASSFTGTNYGYTF. CDR3 DNA: TGCGCCAGCAGCTTTACCGGGACTAACTATGGCTACACCTTC.

This clonotype was found a few times. This chain uses TRBV5-1 with TRBJ2-2; TRBD2 aligns across 8 bases. The CDR3 has 15 amino acids. Germline values: CDR1 SGHRS, CDR2 YFSETQ. J lost 5 bases, V lost 7 bases, and 10 bases had no gene match. CDR3 sequence reads: CASSWAGGATGELFF. The CDR3 DNA reads as TGCGCCAGCTCCTGGGCGGGGGGCGCGACCGGGGAGCTGTTTTTT.